This T cell receptor beta chain was identified during a study of monozygotic twins with inflammatory bowel disease. Study results and caveats: Other individuals had fewer clonotypes in common with IBD patients than with healthy twins, especially with disease activity.

Comments on this clonotype: No antigen is known for it.

Two nested PCRs, about 16 and 10 cycles, amplified TCRalpha and TCRbeta cDNA. From its re-call of the 5' RACE reads, TCRdb lists each CDR3 protein once, without DNA. The ten most abundant clones cover 2% of a sample with approximately 330,000 distinct CDR3 sequences. Skipping T cell sorting, the study isolated total RNA directly from whole blood. This TCR was sampled from a human donor with ulcerative colitis or Crohn's disease, or a healthy co-twin of an affected twin (not recorded which). Material: blood.

The CDR3 here is CASSEFRQAGLEAFF. The chain employs TRBV10-1 and TRBJ1-1. Germline V CDR1 and CDR2: WNHNN, SYGVQD (reference sequence). The CDR3 loop spans 15 amino acids.